The sequence of this T cell receptor (beta chain) was determined in a study of beta chain features in type 1 diabetes. Study-wide results and limits: PCR, the amplification step, might favor shorter templates, equally in patients and controls. The VDJ junctions of type 1 diabetes patients carried fewer insertions and more deletions.

As every portion of the isolated RNA was reverse transcribed, the sequencing read expressed TCRB transcripts. The data were produced by immunoSEQ multiplex PCR, yet TCRdb's version contains in-frame clones alone and is incomplete. Of about 110,000 clones in the sample, around 40% were seen once. Trimming removed 6 bases at V and 10 bases at J, with 21 bases between. The CDR3 is 14 amino acids. The germline gives CDR1 MDHEN, CDR2 SYDVKM. The table lists this clone with a few counts. Its specificity is not known. The source is a young woman in good health. Input material: stem cell memory CD4+ T cells from blood. The rearrangement links TRBV28 to TRBJ1-1; TRBD1 might be the D (6 bases). The CDR3 nucleotides read TGTGCCAGCAGCCCGACGGGACGCCAAGGGGGAGCTTTCTTT. As protein: CASSPTGRQGGAFF.